The 10 T cell receptor beta chains below were found in one sample sequenced in a study of T cell responses to AZD1222 COVID-19 vaccine. Some clones are missing from TCRdb's copy, which holds only in-frame ones; the method was immunoSEQ multiplex PCR. The sample includes roughly 100,000 clones, around nine tenths of them seen just once. This material consisted of peripheral blood, taken on day 0 of AZD1222 vaccination. These receptors were collected from an adult in good health.

J is TRBJ2-7 and V is TRBV7-2; D gene unclear. CDR1 is SGHTA, CDR2 FQGNSA, per germline. The CDR3 is 14 amino acids. Trimming shortened V by 1 base and J by 2 bases, and 9 bases separated the two germline ends. CDR3 loop: CASSLGADPYEQYF. The DNA for the CDR3 is TGTGCCAGCAGCTTAGGGGCAGATCCCTACGAGCAGTACTTC.

The chain links TRBV2 to TRBJ2-7; D remains ambiguous. This CDR3 region has 13 residues. Germline CDR1 is SNHLY and CDR2 is FYNNEI. Trimming cost V 8 bases and J 3 bases, with 14 bases left between them. The CDR3 DNA follows: TGTGCCAGCGTCCGAAGCCTGGGCTACGAGCAGTACTTC. Translating it yields CASVRSLGYEQYF.

This clone was counted a few times. The chain couples TRBV2 to TRBJ2-7, with 10 bases matching TRBD1. This CDR3 has 14 amino acids. Germline V CDR1 and CDR2: SNHLY, FYNNEI. The V gene end was trimmed by 7 bases and the J gene end by 7 bases; junction bases not matched to a gene: 10. Written as DNA, the CDR3 is TGTGCCAGCAATGTGGGACAGGGGACGGAGGAGCAGTACTTC. It codes for CASNVGQGTEEQYF.

The chain joins TRBV5-5 to TRBJ1-6; a possible D gene is TRBD1 (5 bases). CDR1 is SGHKS and CDR2 is YYEKEE in the germline V gene (reference sequence). The CDR3 totals 16 residues. The ends were cut back, 4 bases at V and 6 bases at J, with 17 bases in the middle. For the CDR3, the DNA is TGTGCCAGCAGCCATGTACCGGGACTGGGTAATTCACCCCTCCACTTT. This encodes CASSHVPGLGNSPLHF.

By its share, this clone is medium-sized (0.01 to 0.1%). The rearrangement links TRBV19 to TRBJ2-7; D is perhaps TRBD1 or TRBD2 (5 bases each). The CDR3 consists of 13 residues. V was clipped by 1 base and J by 3 bases, with 7 bases between them. Germline V gene lookup returns CDR1 LNHDA and CDR2 SQIVND (reference sequence). In DNA form, the CDR3 reads TGTGCCAGTAGTATAGGGGGGAGCTACGAGCAGTACTTC. It yields the protein CASSIGGSYEQYF.

V and J are TRBV6-5 and TRBJ2-7; TRBD1 might be the D (5 bases). V lost 7 bases to trimming and J lost 5 bases, with 15 bases between them. Per germline, CDR1 MNHEY and CDR2 SVGAGI. CDR3 length: 13 amino acids. CDR3 nucleotides: TGTGCCAGCATCCTACTTCAGGGCCACGAGCAGTACTTC. Amino acids: CASILLQGHEQYF.

V gene TRBV2 combines with J gene TRBJ2-3; TRBD2 aligns across 11 bases. V lost 7 bases, J lost 2 bases, and 8 bases stayed unmatched. CDR3 length: 16 amino acids. Germline values: CDR1 SNHLY, CDR2 FYNNEI. CDR3 region: CASIPGLAAHTDTQYF. The CDR3 DNA is TGTGCCAGCATACCGGGACTAGCGGCCCACACAGATACGCAGTATTTT.

This chain links TRBV28 with TRBJ1-2, with unresolved D. The V and J ends lost 4 bases and 2 bases respectively, with 20 bases between them. Germline CDR1 reads MDHEN; CDR2 reads SYDVKM. CDR3 length: 17 residues. CDR3 sequence (DNA): TGTGCCAGCAGTTCTCCATACCAAGGACCTAGAAACTATGGCTACACCTTC. This sequence encodes CASSSPYQGPRNYGYTF.

This chain connects TRBV7-2 to TRBJ2-1; TRBD2 aligns across 12 bases. Per the germline V gene, CDR1 is SGHTA and CDR2 is FQGNSA. This CDR3 is 18 amino acids long. Trimming cost V 5 bases and J 9 bases; bases outside gene matches: 17. The CDR3: CASSPAGLAGGLSGEQFF. CDR3 nucleotides: TGTGCCAGCAGCCCCGCCGGGCTAGCGGGGGGGCTCTCGGGTGAGCAGTTCTTC. The full variable domain, its missing parts supplied by reference TRBV7-2 and TRBJ2-1, is GAGVSQSPSNKVTEKGKDVELRCDPISGHTALYWYRQSLGQGLEFLIYFQGNSAPDKSGLPSDRFSAERTGGSVSTLTIQRTQQEDSAVYLCASSPAGLAGGLSGEQFFGPGTRLTVL.

The chain couples TRBV6-5 to TRBJ1-5; D unclear. Germline CDR1 and CDR2: MNHEY and SVGAGI. V shed 2 bases and J shed 7 bases, with 9 bases lying between them. The CDR3 runs 13 residues. The CDR3 DNA follows: TGTGCCAGCAGTTACGGGAGGGCACAGCCCCAGCATTTT. Its protein product is CASSYGRAQPQHF.